This is a list of T cell receptor beta chains from one sample in a study of blood T cell repertoires in COVID-19. Clones were sequenced by immunoSEQ multiplex PCR, and TCRdb holds only the in-frame ones, with some missing. Of approximately 94,000 clones listed, 80% were seen once; the top ten hold 9.5% to 13%. The specimen was peripheral blood. The origin of the receptors is a woman between 65 and 79 years old with acute or convalescent COVID-19. Both conserved end residues are part of each CDR3. Fields, in order: CDR3 DNA, CDR3 protein, clone size, J gene, D gene, V gene. D genes are given only for firm matches. The size field is filled for only some rows; it gives once, few, many or a size class.

cdr3_nt: TGTGCCAGTAGTATAGTAGGGGATCTCCGGAACACTGAAGCTTTCTTT
cdr3_aa: CASSIVGDLRNTEAFF
clone_size: .
j_call: TRBJ1-1
d_call: .
v_call: TRBV19

cdr3_nt: TGTGCCAGCAGTTACTCATTATCGCAGGTTGTAGAGACCCAGTACTTC
cdr3_aa: CASSYSLSQVVETQYF
clone_size: .
j_call: TRBJ2-5
d_call: .
v_call: TRBV6-6

cdr3_nt: TGTGCCAGCCAGGGGAACACTGAAGCTTTCTTT
cdr3_aa: CASQGNTEAFF
clone_size: .
j_call: TRBJ1-1
d_call: .
v_call: TRBV11-1

cdr3_nt: TGCAGCGTTGAACCAGGGTCGGAAGCTTTCTTT
cdr3_aa: CSVEPGSEAFF
clone_size: .
j_call: TRBJ1-1
d_call: .
v_call: TRBV29-1

cdr3_nt: TGTGCCATCAGTGAGCGGGAGGGTTCATCTGGAAACACCATATATTTT
cdr3_aa: CAISEREGSSGNTIYF
clone_size: .
j_call: TRBJ1-3
d_call: .
v_call: TRBV10-3

cdr3_nt: TGTGCCAGCAGCCTGGGCCAGGGCCGTAATTCACCCCTCCACTTT
cdr3_aa: CASSLGQGRNSPLHF
clone_size: .
j_call: TRBJ1-6
d_call: .
v_call: TRBV11-3

cdr3_nt: TGTGCCAGTAGTATCAGGGTTGGGTCACCCCTCCACTTT
cdr3_aa: CASSIRVGSPLHF
clone_size: many
j_call: TRBJ1-6
d_call: .
v_call: TRBV19

cdr3_nt: TGTGCCACTCAGTATTCCTCTACAGGGGGCAATTCACCCCTCCACTTT
cdr3_aa: CATQYSSTGGNSPLHF
clone_size: .
j_call: TRBJ1-6
d_call: TRBD1
v_call: TRBV19

cdr3_nt: TGCGCCAGCACCTCACAGGGTGTGGGTGAAAAACTGTTTTTT
cdr3_aa: CASTSQGVGEKLFF
clone_size: .
j_call: TRBJ1-4
d_call: .
v_call: TRBV5-1

cdr3_nt: TGTGCCAGCAGGGGGGACAGGAACACTGAAGCTTTCTTT
cdr3_aa: CASRGDRNTEAFF
clone_size: few
j_call: TRBJ1-1
d_call: TRBD1
v_call: TRBV2

cdr3_nt: TGCGCCAGCAGCTTGGACTATCAGGGGGAGGATGAAGCTTTCTTT
cdr3_aa: CASSLDYQGEDEAFF
clone_size: .
j_call: TRBJ1-1
d_call: TRBD1
v_call: TRBV5-1

cdr3_nt: TGTGCCAGCAGTTACCAGACAGGGTCCTTAAACACCATATATTTT
cdr3_aa: CASSYQTGSLNTIYF
clone_size: few
j_call: TRBJ1-3
d_call: TRBD1
v_call: TRBV6-5

cdr3_nt: TGTGCCGCCAAGGACAGCGACAAAAACATTCAGTACTTC
cdr3_aa: CAAKDSDKNIQYF
clone_size: few
j_call: TRBJ2-4
d_call: .
v_call: TRBV19

cdr3_nt: TGTGCCAGTAGTATAGATCGAGGAGCGGGAGATCAGCCCCAGCATTTT
cdr3_aa: CASSIDRGAGDQPQHF
clone_size: .
j_call: TRBJ1-5
d_call: .
v_call: TRBV19

cdr3_nt: TGTGCCAGCAGCGTAGCTTTAGGGGGGGTCTATAATGAGCAGTTCTTC
cdr3_aa: CASSVALGGVYNEQFF
clone_size: .
j_call: TRBJ2-1
d_call: .
v_call: TRBV9

cdr3_nt: TGCGCCAGCAGTGATCCCCCCGGGAGTGAAGCTTTCTTT
cdr3_aa: CASSDPPGSEAFF
clone_size: .
j_call: TRBJ1-1
d_call: .
v_call: TRBV10-1